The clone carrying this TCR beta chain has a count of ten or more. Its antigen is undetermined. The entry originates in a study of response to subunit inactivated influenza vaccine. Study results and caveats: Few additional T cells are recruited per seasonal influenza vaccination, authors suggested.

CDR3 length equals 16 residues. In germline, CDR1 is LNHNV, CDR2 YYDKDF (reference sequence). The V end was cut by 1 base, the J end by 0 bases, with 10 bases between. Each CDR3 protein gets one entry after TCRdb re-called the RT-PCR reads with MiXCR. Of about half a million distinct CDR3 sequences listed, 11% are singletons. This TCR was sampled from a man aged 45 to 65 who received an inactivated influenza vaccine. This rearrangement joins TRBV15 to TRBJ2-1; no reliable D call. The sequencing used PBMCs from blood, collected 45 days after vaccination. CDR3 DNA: TGTGCCACCAGCAGAGGACCCTACCTCTCCTACAATGAGCAGTTCTTC. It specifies CATSRGPYLSYNEQFF.